This section outlines one T cell receptor beta chain sequence together with its context. Its target is unknown. These data belong to a study of cytomegalovirus exposure and HLA in healthy donors. The study's findings and limits: In a later analysis, most CMV-associated TCR beta chains appeared HLA-restricted. In a later analysis, a genetic analysis reported fewer productive-TCR N-insertions in an Asian-associated ancestry cluster than the cohort average.

Primers included in the PCR were 60 Vbeta and 13 Jbeta primers. Sequencing was performed with immunoSEQ multiplex PCR; in TCRdb, only in-frame clones are kept and a portion is missing. The sample lists 150,000 or so clones, around 73% seen once, with approximately 1.5% in the top ten. Specimen: PBMCs. The sequence was collected from a female donor in good health and CMV-seronegative.

The CDR3 spells CASSEGTGAYEQYF. In DNA form, the CDR3 reads TGTGCCAGCAGTGAAGGGACAGGGGCCTACGAGCAGTACTTC. The chain joins TRBV2 to TRBJ2-7, with 9 bases that match TRBD1. Germline loops: CDR1 SNHLY, CDR2 FYNNEI. There are 14 residues in the CDR3. After removal of 1 base from V and 2 bases from J, the junction contained 0 bases not matched to a gene.